What follows describes a single T cell receptor beta chain. Its antigen is unidentified. The data derive from a study of T cell responses to AZD1222 COVID-19 vaccine. Study at large: Pooling was applied to second doses at about 4 or about 12 weeks.

The protocol was immunoSEQ multiplex PCR, while the TCRdb copy is restricted to in-frame clones and leaves out a portion. The sample has about 120,000 clones, about 90% seen once. Per germline, CDR1 MNHNS and CDR2 SASEGT. This CDR3 spans 14 amino acids. Trimming took 6 bases from V and 6 from J, leaving 15 bases between them. Findings and caveats of the study: Seropositive status at baseline applied to only six AZD1222 recipients. Clonal diversity may have been underestimated in mostly white British donors. The CD4 TCRs associated with vaccination extended across spike and predominated at 160-218 and 743-854.

This clonotype originated in an adult in good health. Here the sequenced sample was peripheral blood, taken on day 0 of AZD1222 vaccination. The rearrangement links TRBV6-1 to TRBJ1-5; D not resolved. This CDR3 is CASRYTLGAQPQHF. The CDR3 nucleotides are TGTGCCAGCAGATACACGTTAGGCGCTCAGCCCCAGCATTTT.